This T cell receptor beta chain was captured in a study of blood T cell repertoires in COVID-19. The authors' processing: From reference gene primer amplification, estimates of nucleated cell counts were derived. Some clones are missing from TCRdb's copy, which holds only in-frame ones; the method was immunoSEQ multiplex PCR. V and J calls and clone size follow that table, whereas D and trimming were derived from the DNA. The sample gives 200,000 or so clones, approximately 90% of which show up once; roughly 6.2% is in the top ten. CDR3 length equals 15 residues. Germline CDR1 reads KGHSH; CDR2 reads LQKENI. V gave up 2 bases and J gave up 2 bases, with 10 bases separating them.

This TCR derives from a woman aged 40-49 years who had recovered from COVID-19. Sequencing was carried out using peripheral blood. This chain joins TRBV18 and TRBJ2-1; D is ambiguous. CDR3 sequence: CASSPGQVTYNEQFF. The CDR3 nucleotides read TGTGCCAGCTCACCAGGGCAGGTAACCTACAATGAGCAGTTCTTC. Looking up the rest from reference TRBV18 and TRBJ2-1 gives the full variable domain: NAGVMQNPRHLVRRRGQEARLRCSPMKGHSHVYWYRQLPEEGLKFMVYLQKENIIDESGMPKERFSAEFPKEGPSILRIQQVVRGDSAAYFCASSPGQVTYNEQFFGPGTRLTVL.